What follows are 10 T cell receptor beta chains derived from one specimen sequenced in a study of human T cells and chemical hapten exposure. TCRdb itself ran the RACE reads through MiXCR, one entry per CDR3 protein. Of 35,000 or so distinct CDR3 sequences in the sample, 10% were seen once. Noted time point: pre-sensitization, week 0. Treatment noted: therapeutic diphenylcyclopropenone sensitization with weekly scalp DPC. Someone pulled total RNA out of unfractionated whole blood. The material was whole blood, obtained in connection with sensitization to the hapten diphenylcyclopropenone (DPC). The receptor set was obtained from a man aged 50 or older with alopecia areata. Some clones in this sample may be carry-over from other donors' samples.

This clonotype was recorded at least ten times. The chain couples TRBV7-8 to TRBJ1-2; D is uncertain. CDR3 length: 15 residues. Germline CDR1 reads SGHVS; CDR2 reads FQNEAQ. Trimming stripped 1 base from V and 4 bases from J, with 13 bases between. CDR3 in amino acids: CASSLDGKGSYGYTF. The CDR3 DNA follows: TGTGCCAGCAGCTTAGACGGAAAAGGTAGCTATGGCTACACCTTC.

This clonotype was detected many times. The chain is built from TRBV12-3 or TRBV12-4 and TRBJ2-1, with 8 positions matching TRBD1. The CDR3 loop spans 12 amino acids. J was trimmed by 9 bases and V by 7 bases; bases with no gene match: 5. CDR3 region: CASTRQGSEQFF. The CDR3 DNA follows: TGTGCCAGCACTCGACAGGGGTCTGAGCAGTTCTTC.

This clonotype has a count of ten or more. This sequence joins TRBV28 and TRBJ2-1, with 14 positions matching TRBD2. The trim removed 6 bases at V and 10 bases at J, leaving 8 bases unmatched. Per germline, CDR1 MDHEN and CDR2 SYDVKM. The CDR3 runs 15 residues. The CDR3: CASSWGLAGVREQFF. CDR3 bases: TGTGCCAGCAGCTGGGGACTAGCGGGAGTAAGAGAGCAGTTCTTC.

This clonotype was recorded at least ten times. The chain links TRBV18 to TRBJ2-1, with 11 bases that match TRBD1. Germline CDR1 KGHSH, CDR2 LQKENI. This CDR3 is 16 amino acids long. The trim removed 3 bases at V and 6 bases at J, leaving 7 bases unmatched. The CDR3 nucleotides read TGTGCCAGCTCACCTGCTCCGGGACAGGGGGTCAATGAGCAGTTCTTC. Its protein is CASSPAPGQGVNEQFF.

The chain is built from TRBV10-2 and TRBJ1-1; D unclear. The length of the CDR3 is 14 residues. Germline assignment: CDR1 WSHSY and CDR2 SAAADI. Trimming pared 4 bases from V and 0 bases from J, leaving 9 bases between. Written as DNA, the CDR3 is TGCGCCAGCAGTGGAGAAGTGATGAACACTGAAGCTTTCTTT. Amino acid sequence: CASSGEVMNTEAFF.

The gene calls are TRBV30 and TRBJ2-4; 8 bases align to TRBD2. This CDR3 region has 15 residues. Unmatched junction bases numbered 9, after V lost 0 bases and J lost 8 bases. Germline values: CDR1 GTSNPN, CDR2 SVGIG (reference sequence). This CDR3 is CAWSVLSGMVDIQYF. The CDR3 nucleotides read TGTGCCTGGAGTGTACTTAGCGGGATGGTTGACATTCAGTACTTC.

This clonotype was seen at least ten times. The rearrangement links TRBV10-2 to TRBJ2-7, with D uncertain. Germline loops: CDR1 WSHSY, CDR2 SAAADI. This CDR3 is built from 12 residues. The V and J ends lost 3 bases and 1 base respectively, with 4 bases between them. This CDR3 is CASSERSYEQYF. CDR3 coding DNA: TGCGCCAGCAGTGAAAGGTCCTACGAGCAGTACTTC.

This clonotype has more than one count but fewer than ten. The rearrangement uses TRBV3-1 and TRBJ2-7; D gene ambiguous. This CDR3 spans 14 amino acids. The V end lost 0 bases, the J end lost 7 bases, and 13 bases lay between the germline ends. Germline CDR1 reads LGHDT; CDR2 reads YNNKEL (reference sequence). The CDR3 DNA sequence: TGTGCCAGCAGCCAAGAAACCCGTCTTGGAGAGCAGTACTTC. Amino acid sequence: CASSQETRLGEQYF.

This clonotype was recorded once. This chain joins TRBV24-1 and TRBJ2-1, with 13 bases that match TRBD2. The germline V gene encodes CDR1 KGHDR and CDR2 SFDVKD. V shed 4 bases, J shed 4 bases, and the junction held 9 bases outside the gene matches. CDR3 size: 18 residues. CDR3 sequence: CATSDRLAGGDVYNEQFF. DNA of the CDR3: TGTGCCACCAGTGACCGACTAGCGGGAGGAGACGTTTACAATGAGCAGTTCTTC.

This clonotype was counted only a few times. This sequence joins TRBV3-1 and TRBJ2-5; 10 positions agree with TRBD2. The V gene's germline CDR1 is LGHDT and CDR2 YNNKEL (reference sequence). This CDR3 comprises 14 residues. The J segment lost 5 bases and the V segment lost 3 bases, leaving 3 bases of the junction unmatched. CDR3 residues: CASSHLAGDETQYF. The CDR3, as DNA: TGTGCCAGCAGCCATCTAGCGGGAGACGAGACCCAGTACTTC.